This is a list of T cell receptor beta chains from one sample in a study of blood T cell repertoires in COVID-19. Libraries were prepared by immunoSEQ multiplex PCR; TCRdb keeps only in-frame clonotypes and omits some of them. The sample lists around 260,000 clones; under 90% were seen once. Sequencing used PBMCs or T cells enriched from blood (not recorded which). These receptors originate from a man aged 30-40 years with acute COVID-19. Each CDR3 is given with its conserved first and last residue. The order of the fields is J gene, D gene, clone size, V gene, CDR3 DNA, CDR3 protein. The D gene is left open where the match is weak. Size is omitted from some rows. Given values are once, few, many or a class for expanded clones.

>TRBJ2-2|TRBD2|NA|TRBV6-5
TGTGCCAGCACCTTAGCGGGGGCGAACACCGGGGAGCTGTTTTTT
CASTLAGANTGELFF
>TRBJ2-5|TRBD2|NA|TRBV10-2
TGCGCCAGCGCCTTCGGCGGGGGTCTCCAAGAGACCCAGTACTTC
CASAFGGGLQETQYF
>TRBJ1-2|NA|NA|TRBV5-8
TGTGCCAGCAGCTACAGGAGTAACTATGGCTACACCTTC
CASSYRSNYGYTF
>TRBJ2-3|NA|once|TRBV3-1/TRBV3-2
TGTGCCAGCAGCCCGCTAGGACAGACAGATACGCAGTATTTT
CASSPLGQTDTQYF
>TRBJ1-2|NA|NA|TRBV27
TGTGCCAGCAGTTTAAGGGCAGGGGCGAGTTTTGGCTACACCTTC
CASSLRAGASFGYTF
>TRBJ1-1|NA|once|TRBV27
TGTGCCAGCAGTTTAGGCCGTGCGGGCACTGAAGCTTTCTTT
CASSLGRAGTEAFF
>TRBJ2-2|NA|NA|TRBV19
TGTGCCAGTAGTGGGGGCCCCGGGGAGCTGTTTTTT
CASSGGPGELFF
>TRBJ1-4|NA|NA|TRBV5-6
TGTGCCAGCAGCGCCCGGGAGAATGAAAAACTGTTTTTT
CASSARENEKLFF
>TRBJ1-1|NA|NA|TRBV7-6
TGTGCCAGCAGCTTGGATTATTCGGGTGAAGCTTTCTTT
CASSLDYSGEAFF
>TRBJ2-1|TRBD2|few|TRBV24-1
TGTGCCACCCTATTGTTCCCGGGACTAGCGGGGCGGTCATATGAGCAGTTCTTC
CATLLFPGLAGRSYEQFF
>TRBJ2-5|TRBD2|NA|TRBV5-1
TGCGCCAGCAGCTTGGACGGGGGGGCCGGGGCCCAGTACTTC
CASSLDGGAGAQYF
>TRBJ1-1|NA|NA|TRBV19
TGTGCCAGTAGTATACTTGCCAGCGCTGAAGCTTTCTTT
CASSILASAEAFF
>TRBJ1-6|NA|few|TRBV25-1
TGTGCCAGCAGTTCCTCGAGAAATACACCCCTCCACTTT
CASSSSRNTPLHF
>TRBJ2-5|TRBD1|NA|TRBV12-5
TGTGCTAGTGGTTTGCAAAGGACAGGACCTCAAGAGACCCAGTACTTC
CASGLQRTGPQETQYF
>TRBJ1-2|TRBD1|NA|TRBV5-1
TGTGCCAGCAGCTCGGGTTGGGGACAGGGGGCTAATGGCTACACCTTC
CASSSGWGQGANGYTF
>TRBJ1-2|NA|NA|TRBV6-2/TRBV6-3
TGTGCCAGCAGTCAGGGGAACTATGGCTACACCTTC
CASSQGNYGYTF
>TRBJ2-4|TRBD1|once|TRBV5-4
TGTGCCAGCAGCGACGGGACAGGGGGCTCCAAAAACATTCAGTACTTC
CASSDGTGGSKNIQYF
>TRBJ2-2|NA|NA|TRBV6-5
TGTGCCAGCAGGGCCACCGGGGAGCTGTTTTTT
CASRATGELFF
>TRBJ2-1|NA|few|TRBV21-1
TGTGCCAGCAGCCCCCCATGTGTCCCGGGACTAGGTATTCTTGAGCAGTTCTTC
CASSPPCVPGLGILEQFF
>TRBJ1-1|TRBD1|NA|TRBV19
TGTGCCAGTAGACACCCCCTGGGACAGGGAGGGACTGAAGCTTTCTTT
CASRHPLGQGGTEAFF
>TRBJ1-5|NA|NA|TRBV5-1
TGTGCCAGCAGCTTGGGTTGGGGCCAGCCCCAGCATTTT
CASSLGWGQPQHF
>TRBJ1-2|NA|NA|TRBV11-3
TGTGCCAGCAGCCCCGGATTGCTAGCTAACTATGGCTACACCTTC
CASSPGLLANYGYTF
>TRBJ2-3|TRBD2|NA|TRBV11-3
TGTGCCAGCAGCCCGGGACTAGCGGGGGGTCTAGATACGCAGTATTTT
CASSPGLAGGLDTQYF
>TRBJ2-1|NA|NA|TRBV4-3
TGCGCCAGCAGCCAAGGTCTAATCTACAATGAGCAGTTCTTC
CASSQGLIYNEQFF
>TRBJ2-2|NA|NA|TRBV18
TGTGCCAGCTCCCGTCGTAGTGACACCGGGGAGCTGTTTTTT
CASSRRSDTGELFF
>TRBJ1-3|TRBD1|NA|TRBV27
TGTGCCAGCAGTTTAGGAGGGACAGTCTCTGGAAACACCATATATTTT
CASSLGGTVSGNTIYF
>TRBJ2-3|NA|NA|TRBV5-1
TGCGCCAGCAGCCCCAACACAGATACGCAGTATTTT
CASSPNTDTQYF
>TRBJ2-3|TRBD1|NA|TRBV5-1
TGCGCCAGCAGCCGGACAGGCGAGGATACGCAGTATTTT
CASSRTGEDTQYF
>TRBJ2-3|TRBD2|NA|TRBV19
TGTGCCAGTAGCCTAGCGGGAGTTTCAGATACGCAGTATTTT
CASSLAGVSDTQYF
>TRBJ1-3|NA|few|TRBV9
TGTGCCAGCAGCGTAGATATGGGCCGCTCTGGAAACACCATATATTTT
CASSVDMGRSGNTIYF
>TRBJ2-1|TRBD2|NA|TRBV9
TGTGCCAGCAGCGATCCCGGGGCGCGGGAGACTAATGAGCAGTTCTTC
CASSDPGARETNEQFF
>TRBJ2-1|TRBD2|NA|TRBV11-3
TGTGCCAGCAGCCGGACTAGCGGGTACTACAATGAGCAGTTCTTC
CASSRTSGYYNEQFF
>TRBJ1-3|NA|few|TRBV4-1
TGCGCCAGCAGCCAAGAAGGGGGACGGTTAGGATATAACACCATATATTTT
CASSQEGGRLGYNTIYF
>TRBJ1-5|NA|few|TRBV5-1
TGCGCCAGCAGCTTGGCCGGGTGGCCCCAGCATTTT
CASSLAGWPQHF
>TRBJ1-6|NA|NA|TRBV5-4
TGTGCCAGCAGCTTTAGGGGCCTCCGCGATTCACCCCTCCACTTT
CASSFRGLRDSPLHF
>TRBJ1-6|NA|few|TRBV7-2
TGTGCCAGCAGCTTAAGACAGCAGCAAAATTCACCCCTCCACTTT
CASSLRQQQNSPLHF
>TRBJ2-1|NA|NA|TRBV15
TGTGCCACCAGCAGAGTGGGTTCGGGGGACAATGAGCAGTTCTTC
CATSRVGSGDNEQFF
>TRBJ1-4|NA|NA|TRBV29-1
TGCAGCTTTAGAGCAACTAATGAAAAACTGTTTTTT
CSFRATNEKLFF
>TRBJ2-2|TRBD1|NA|TRBV4-2
TGTGCCGCGGGGCCGGGGACAGGGGGCAGAACCGGGGAGCTGTTTTTT
CAAGPGTGGRTGELFF
>TRBJ1-1|NA|once|TRBV10-3
TGTGCCATCAGTGTTGACAGCTTGATCACTGAAGCTTTCTTT
CAISVDSLITEAFF
>TRBJ1-5|TRBD1|NA|TRBV13
TGTGCCAGCAGCCCGCCGGGACAGGGGGGGTATCAGCCCCAGCATTTT
CASSPPGQGGYQPQHF
>TRBJ2-1|NA|NA|TRBV28
TGTGCCAGCAGTTTCCGGACACTGGTCAATGAGCAGTTCTTC
CASSFRTLVNEQFF
>TRBJ1-2|NA|NA|TRBV28
TGTGCCAGCAGTTTATCGGTCAGCGTGTCTAACTATGGCTACACCTTC
CASSLSVSVSNYGYTF
>TRBJ2-1|NA|NA|TRBV9
TGTGCCAGCAGCGTAGTTCTAGTCGGTGAGCAGTTCTTC
CASSVVLVGEQFF
>TRBJ2-2|NA|NA|TRBV12-3/TRBV12-4
TGTGCCAGCAGCTTCCGCGGAACCGGGGAGCTGTTTTTT
CASSFRGTGELFF
>TRBJ1-1|NA|NA|TRBV19
TGTGCCACCCGGGGGTTTAACACTGAAGCTTTCTTT
CATRGFNTEAFF
>TRBJ1-2|TRBD1|NA|TRBV28
TGTGCCAGCAGCGTACAGGGGGCCAGGCCTAACTATGGCTACACCTTC
CASSVQGARPNYGYTF
>TRBJ2-1|TRBD2|NA|TRBV5-4
TGTGCCAGCAGCATTACGGGACTAGCGGGGGGGCCTAGGGATGAGCAGTTCTTC
CASSITGLAGGPRDEQFF
>TRBJ1-5|NA|few|TRBV5-7
TGTGCCAGCAGCTCACAGGGAGGGGGCAATCAGCCCCAGCATTTT
CASSSQGGGNQPQHF
>TRBJ2-5|NA|NA|TRBV3-1/TRBV3-2
TGTGCCAGCAGCCAAGCAGGCCGAGAGACCCAGTACTTC
CASSQAGRETQYF
>TRBJ2-3|NA|once|TRBV4-2
TGTGCCAGCAGCCATGAGGTAGCGGAGACATTCACAGATACGCAGTATTTT
CASSHEVAETFTDTQYF
>TRBJ1-4|TRBD1|NA|TRBV7-8
TGTGCCAGCAGCTTTGACAGGGGGCCTAATGAAAAACTGTTTTTT
CASSFDRGPNEKLFF
>TRBJ1-4|NA|NA|TRBV19
TGTGCCAGTAGTATAGGGCCAGGCACGATTGAAAAACTGTTTTTT
CASSIGPGTIEKLFF
>TRBJ1-3|TRBD1|NA|TRBV3-1/TRBV3-2
TGTGCCAGCAGCCAAGGGGGGACAGGGCTGGGAAGAAGCACCATATATTTT
CASSQGGTGLGRSTIYF
>TRBJ2-3|TRBD2|NA|TRBV30
TGTGCCTGGAGTCCTGGGAGGGCCCTAGGAGATACGCAGTATTTT
CAWSPGRALGDTQYF
>TRBJ2-2|NA|NA|TRBV3-1/TRBV3-2
TGTGCCAGCAGCCAAGATCCGAGGCGCGGGGAGCTGTTTTTT
CASSQDPRRGELFF
>TRBJ2-5|TRBD2|once|TRBV7-6
TGTGCCAGCAGCTTAGGTGCGGGGGGGGCCAGGGAGACCCAGTACTTC
CASSLGAGGARETQYF
>TRBJ1-4|NA|NA|TRBV28
TGTGCCAGCAGTTTAGGGGTCTCGACAGATAATGAAAAACTGTTTTTT
CASSLGVSTDNEKLFF
>TRBJ1-1|NA|NA|TRBV4-3
TGCGCCAGCAGCCAAGAGCCGGTCGGGGACACTGAAGCTTTCTTT
CASSQEPVGDTEAFF